The rows below give T cell receptor beta chains drawn from one sample of a study of cytotoxic CD8 clonotypes in ibrutinib-treated CLL. The repertoire was sequenced with immunoSEQ multiplex PCR; TCRdb's copy has only in-frame clones and lacks some. Here the sample spans about 140,000 clones, approximately 75% being singletons. The specimen was PBMCs, collected after 12 months of ibrutinib treatment. Receptor source: a human donor with chronic lymphocytic leukemia. Each CDR3 is given with its conserved first and last residue. Each record gives: D gene, clone size, J gene, V gene, CDR3 protein, CDR3 DNA. D genes are given only for firm matches. Size values are once, few and many counts, or a class for expanded clones, and some rows have none.

D: -; size: -; J: TRBJ2-3; V: TRBV11-2; CDR3: CASSSRGQPTDTQYF; DNA: TGTGCCAGCAGCTCCCGTGGACAGCCCACAGATACGCAGTATTTT
D: TRBD1; size: -; J: TRBJ1-5; V: TRBV30; CDR3: CAWSPGQAGQPQHF; DNA: TGTGCCTGGAGTCCCGGACAGGCGGGGCAGCCCCAGCATTTT
D: -; size: once; J: TRBJ2-7; V: TRBV6-5; CDR3: CASSLADGRPYEQYF; DNA: TGTGCCAGCAGCTTAGCGGATGGCCGGCCCTACGAGCAGTACTTC
D: -; size: once; J: TRBJ2-1; V: TRBV9; CDR3: CASSVGAGPVEQFF; DNA: TGTGCCAGCAGCGTAGGGGCAGGGCCAGTTGAGCAGTTCTTC
D: TRBD1; size: -; J: TRBJ2-5; V: TRBV11-3; CDR3: CASSLKTGSIIPKETQYF; DNA: TGTGCCAGCAGCCTAAAGACAGGGTCTATAATCCCCAAAGAGACCCAGTACTTC
D: -; size: -; J: TRBJ2-4; V: TRBV30; CDR3: CAWSGLHTKNIQYF; DNA: TGTGCCTGGAGTGGTCTGCACACCAAAAACATTCAGTACTTC
D: TRBD1; size: -; J: TRBJ1-2; V: TRBV28; CDR3: CASSLGTDYGYTF; DNA: TGTGCCAGCAGTTTGGGGACAGACTATGGCTACACCTTC
D: -; size: -; J: TRBJ2-7; V: TRBV10-3; CDR3: CGTRGEGYEQYF; DNA: TGTGGCACAAGGGGTGAGGGGTACGAGCAGTACTTC
D: -; size: -; J: TRBJ1-6; V: TRBV15; CDR3: CATSRVGASNFALHF; DNA: TGTGCCACCAGCAGAGTCGGCGCGTCGAACTTCGCCCTCCACTTT
D: -; size: -; J: TRBJ2-1; V: TRBV4-1; CDR3: CASSPGARGRAYNEQFF; DNA: TGCGCCAGCAGCCCGGGTGCCAGGGGCCGCGCCTACAATGAGCAGTTCTTC
D: -; size: -; J: TRBJ1-5; V: TRBV30; CDR3: CAWSQKSIQPQHF; DNA: TGTGCCTGGAGTCAAAAGTCGATTCAGCCCCAGCATTTT
D: -; size: -; J: TRBJ2-7; V: TRBV6-6; CDR3: CASKSPAGYEQYF; DNA: TGTGCCAGCAAATCCCCGGCGGGCTACGAGCAGTACTTC
D: -; size: -; J: TRBJ1-2; V: TRBV19; CDR3: CASSIQRYGYTF; DNA: TGTGCCAGTAGTATCCAGCGCTATGGCTACACCTTC
D: TRBD2; size: -; J: TRBJ2-3; V: TRBV6-1; CDR3: CASSEGGGWTQYF; DNA: TGTGCCAGCAGTGAAGGCGGGGGTTGGACGCAGTATTTT
D: -; size: -; J: TRBJ2-1; V: TRBV11-2; CDR3: CASSGGVWGLRTYNEQFF; DNA: TGTGCCAGCAGCGGAGGGGTATGGGGACTGAGGACCTACAATGAGCAGTTCTTC
D: TRBD1; size: -; J: TRBJ1-5; V: TRBV27; CDR3: CASSGRTGTRNQPQHF; DNA: TGTGCCAGCAGTGGGAGGACAGGGACGCGCAATCAGCCCCAGCATTTT
D: TRBD2; size: once; J: TRBJ2-1; V: TRBV2; CDR3: CASSRLAGRVYNEQFF; DNA: TGTGCCAGCAGTCGACTAGCGGGACGAGTCTACAATGAGCAGTTCTTC
D: TRBD1; size: -; J: TRBJ2-7; V: TRBV4-1; CDR3: CASSQAGTGDVHEQYF; DNA: TGCGCCAGCAGCCAAGCCGGCACAGGGGACGTCCACGAGCAGTACTTC
D: -; size: -; J: TRBJ1-4; V: TRBV5-1; CDR3: CATKVLGATNEKLFF; DNA: TGCGCCACCAAAGTCTTGGGAGCAACTAATGAAAAACTGTTTTTT
D: -; size: -; J: TRBJ2-3; V: TRBV5-1; CDR3: CASVDNPGDTQYF; DNA: TGCGCCAGCGTCGATAACCCAGGAGATACGCAGTATTTT
D: -; size: -; J: TRBJ1-1; V: TRBV27; CDR3: CASSVLPGVGTEAFF; DNA: TGTGCCAGCAGTGTACTACCCGGGGTGGGCACTGAAGCTTTCTTT
D: TRBD2; size: -; J: TRBJ2-2; V: TRBV5-1; CDR3: CASGSSGTGELFF; DNA: TGCGCCAGCGGTTCTAGCGGGACCGGGGAGCTGTTTTTT
D: -; size: -; J: TRBJ1-2; V: TRBV5-1; CDR3: CASSWGLLKSRDGYTF; DNA: TGCGCCAGCAGCTGGGGGCTTTTGAAGTCAAGGGATGGCTACACCTTC
D: -; size: -; J: TRBJ1-3; V: TRBV11-2; CDR3: CASSLETGRGNTIYF; DNA: TGTGCCAGCAGCTTAGAAACAGGGCGGGGAAACACCATATATTTT
D: -; size: -; J: TRBJ2-5; V: TRBV18; CDR3: CASSPPMGAVGQETQYF; DNA: TGTGCCAGCTCACCACCGATGGGGGCGGTGGGGCAAGAGACCCAGTACTTC
D: -; size: -; J: TRBJ2-7; V: TRBV5-1; CDR3: CASSLSSETYEQYF; DNA: TGCGCCAGCAGCTTGAGTTCCGAAACCTACGAGCAGTACTTC
D: -; size: -; J: TRBJ2-3; V: TRBV6-5; CDR3: CASRVYYPNTDTQYF; DNA: TGTGCCAGCAGGGTATACTACCCCAACACAGATACGCAGTATTTT
D: TRBD2; size: -; J: TRBJ2-7; V: TRBV30; CDR3: CAWGGTSGIKDEQYF; DNA: TGTGCCTGGGGGGGGACTAGCGGGATTAAGGACGAGCAGTACTTC
D: -; size: -; J: TRBJ2-7; V: TRBV13; CDR3: CASSSTGTQDEPTYEQYF; DNA: TGTGCCAGCAGCTCGACCGGGACTCAAGACGAACCAACCTACGAGCAGTACTTC
D: -; size: -; J: TRBJ2-1; V: TRBV5-6; CDR3: CASSDYNEQFF; DNA: TGTGCCAGCTCCGATTACAATGAGCAGTTCTTC
D: -; size: -; J: TRBJ2-5; V: TRBV7-2; CDR3: CASSFSTGEGTQYF; DNA: TGTGCCAGCAGCTTTTCTACGGGCGAGGGGACCCAGTACTTC
D: -; size: many; J: TRBJ1-5; V: TRBV28; CDR3: CASSLWEDNQPQHF; DNA: TGTGCCAGCAGTTTATGGGAGGACAATCAGCCCCAGCATTTT
D: -; size: -; J: TRBJ2-5; V: TRBV5-1; CDR3: CASSLSASQTQYF; DNA: TGCGCCAGCAGCTTGTCGGCAAGTCAGACCCAGTACTTC
D: -; size: -; J: TRBJ2-5; V: TRBV13; CDR3: CASSLRGGGWETQYF; DNA: TGTGCCAGCAGCTTAAGGGGAGGAGGGTGGGAGACCCAGTACTTC
D: -; size: -; J: TRBJ2-1; V: TRBV7-2; CDR3: CASSLVEYNEQFF; DNA: TGTGCCAGCAGCTTAGTAGAGTACAATGAGCAGTTCTTC
D: -; size: -; J: TRBJ1-1; V: TRBV9; CDR3: CASSVGGTSSEAFF; DNA: TGTGCCAGCAGCGTGGGAGGGACCTCATCTGAAGCTTTCTTT
D: -; size: -; J: TRBJ1-2; V: TRBV5-4; CDR3: CASTRGETIYGYTF; DNA: TGTGCCAGCACCCGGGGGGAGACAATCTATGGCTACACCTTC
D: -; size: -; J: TRBJ2-7; V: TRBV2; CDR3: CASSEKQVQFYEQYF; DNA: TGTGCCAGCAGTGAAAAACAGGTCCAATTCTACGAGCAGTACTTC
D: TRBD1; size: -; J: TRBJ1-2; V: TRBV5-1; CDR3: CASSPGTGESYTF; DNA: TGCGCCAGCAGCCCCGGGACAGGGGAGAGCTACACCTTC
D: -; size: -; J: TRBJ1-2; V: TRBV10-3; CDR3: CAISESRGRESYGYTF; DNA: TGTGCCATCAGTGAGTCGCGAGGCAGGGAGTCCTATGGCTACACCTTC
D: TRBD1; size: -; J: TRBJ1-1; V: TRBV2; CDR3: CASREGQGATEAFF; DNA: TGTGCCAGCAGGGAGGGACAGGGGGCCACTGAAGCTTTCTTT